This T cell receptor (beta chain) derives from a study of shared clonotypes between healthy human individuals (TCRdb year 2020). Notes on the research overall: The cohort included three men and a couple of women between 18 and 49 years of age. To estimate repertoire size and how much clonotypes are shared between individuals, the study performed deep sequencing of blood TCR repertoires from a handful of healthy adults. Between about 0.8 and 9 billion PBMCs per donor were obtained by leukapheresis. To increase sequencing depth and limit assay-specific biases, different laboratories used diverse techniques to prepare libraries and sequence TCR repertoires. Study-wide conclusions, independent of this receptor: The genetic and exposure-history diversity represented was limited by the small number of donors. Based on pairwise subsampling, the degree of clonotype sharing among donors was expected to be affected by sequencing depth. Only blood was sampled, and tissue TCR repertoires likely differ from those in blood.

CDR1 and CDR2 are drawn from the germline V gene: SNHLY, FYNNEI. From its cysteine to its phenylalanine, the CDR3 spans 13 amino acids. The read is trimmed to its CDR3 DNA, 39 bases read in frame from base 1. After removal of 5 bases from V and 2 bases from J, the junction retains 2 bases not matched to a gene. Using the deep immunoSEQ assay, TCR CDR3 regions were amplified from genomic DNA by multiplex PCR. Extracted genomic DNA from each cell subset was spread evenly across all wells of several immunoSEQ 96-well plates, with each plate serving as a replicate. Each replicate PCR for unsorted PBMC received 250 to 300 ng genomic DNA, equal to tens of thousands of T cell genomes. Genomic DNA from unsorted PBMC was sequenced over ten immunoSEQ deep assay plates. The purified libraries were quantified using a Qubit 3.0 fluorometer, sized with a Bioanalyzer 2100, and then quantified again using the KAPA Library Quantification kit. Each immunoSEQ 96-well plate was sequenced on its own single-read 150-cycle Illumina NextSeq 550 flow cell. As for how the authors treated the data: Because the immunoSEQ output held only junctional sequences and lacked quality scores, the filtering could not match the filtering applied to full-length reads. Sequences were annotated with PyIR, a Python wrapper for IgBLAST v1.9, and V/J genes and CDR3 were assigned using IMGT germline references. Reads with weak V/J assignments (E-value above 1e-6), missing CDR3, stop codons, out-of-frame junctions, or ambiguous translated residues were removed. A V3J clonotype was defined by an identical inferred V gene, J gene, and CDR3 amino acid sequence. Percentage overlap between repertoires was calculated by dividing the number of shared unique clonotypes by the size of the smaller repertoire. Richness of each repertoire was evaluated using RTK rarefaction, the Chao1 estimator, and Recon v2.1 estimates of unobserved clonotypes. TCRdb stores this immuneACCESS table with in-frame sequences only. Part of the clones is absent; in the studies checked, under half of the shortfall reflects unresolved V genes, and no reason is known for the rest. V and J calls and clone size follow that table, whereas D and trimming were derived from the DNA. The table for this sample lists about 480,000 clones; 79% of them were counted only once. In total, the top ten clones hold over 10% of the sample.

Healthy HIV-negative adults with no recently reported acute infections or vaccinations were included as donors. All donors were Caucasian adults living in Nashville, Tennessee, USA. For unsorted samples, roughly 91 million PBMCs were counted, and genomic DNA was extracted using the QIAamp DNA Blood Mini kit. Blood was collected by leukapheresis, and PBMCs were isolated by Ficoll-Histopaque density gradient centrifugation and then cryopreserved in liquid nitrogen vapor phase. On this clone: The clone's antigen remains unknown. No base-level quality is on record; no much larger clone is a single base apart.

Sequenced input: PBMCs. The sequence derives from a woman aged 40 to 55 in good health. Some clones in this sample may be carry-over from other donors' samples. The sequence links TRBV2 to TRBJ2-5; TRBD1 fits 7 bases in the junction. The nucleotides read TGTGCCAGCAGTCGGGACAGACAAGAGACCCAGTACTTC. The encoded protein is CASSRDRQETQYF.